This T cell receptor beta chain was recovered during a study of blood T cell repertoires in COVID-19. On the study more broadly: Researchers got acute and convalescent COVID-19 samples from the United States, Italy and Spain. PBMCs, B-cell-depleted T cells, or T cells were the source of the cDNA or gDNA that made up the material.

Unmatched junction bases numbered 7, after V lost 0 bases and J lost 1 base. Germline V gives CDR1 SEHNR, CDR2 FQNEAQ (reference sequence). This CDR3 region has 17 residues. In the original workflow: For nucleated cells, counts were estimated from reference gene primer amplification. Some clones are missing from TCRdb's copy, which holds only in-frame ones; the method was immunoSEQ multiplex PCR. V and J calls and clone size are given by that table; D and trimming were obtained from the DNA. The table has 200,000 to 250,000 clones, more than 65% seen once; the top ten hold more than 2%. The TCR originated in an older woman with acute or convalescent COVID-19. The chain couples TRBV7-9 to TRBJ2-7, with 9 bases fitting TRBD1. Material for sequencing was peripheral blood. CDR3 bases: TGTGCCAGCAGCTTAGCGCCCTTGGGGACAGGGTCCTACGAGCAGTACTTC. It specifies CASSLAPLGTGSYEQYF.